This T cell receptor beta chain appears in the sequencing data of a study of blood T cell repertoires in COVID-19 (TCRdb year 2020). Background on the whole study: Samples covering the acute and convalescent phases of COVID-19 were provided by collaborators in the United States, Italy and Spain. Where available, HLA class I and class II types were obtained from metadata supplied by the sample provider rather than from assay-based typing. The material from the prospective study consisted of cDNA or gDNA derived from T cells, B-cell-depleted T cells, or PBMCs. Deeply sampled blood TCRbeta repertoires from subjects exposed to, actively infected with, or recovered from COVID-19 were included in the dataset. The sample metadata nearly always contained a de-identified subject ID, COVID-19 status, age in years and sex. The samples were drawn from two sources: the first 160 participants of the ongoing ImmuneRACE study, and about 1,300 subjects contributed by 6 global collaborators. The repertoires were released in a freely available public database intended as a resource for research on the immune response to SARS-CoV-2. What the research found in general, with its limitations: How much clinical and demographic metadata was included differed by source and by participant, and the metadata was provided uncurated.

The CDR3, cysteine through phenylalanine, is 15 amino acids long. Here the CDR3 DNA is all that survives: 45 bases in frame from base 1. Germline trimming: 6 bases from V, 1 base from J; junction bases outside gene matches: 7. The germline V gene provides CDR1 SNHLY and CDR2 FYNNEI. As regards this clone: Its antigen is still unknown. No clone much larger than this one lies a single base away; base qualities are absent.

The collaborating institutions used their own protocols to collect whole blood in K2EDTA tubes. Collaborator samples were shipped for TCRbeta analysis as frozen whole blood, isolated PBMCs, or DNA extracted from either sample type. TCRbeta CDR3 regions were amplified from genomic DNA by means of the immunoSEQ Assay, a bias-controlled multiplex PCR. Under the source paper's analysis protocol: The number of nucleated cells in each sample was estimated by amplification of reference gene primers within the assay. To quantify the absolute abundance of each unique TCRbeta CDR3 rearrangement, sequence reads were collapsed and filtered. Productive Simpson clonality was computed per sample as the square root of Simpson's diversity index over productive rearrangements. TCRdb's version of the immuneACCESS table is confined to in-frame rearrangements and falls short of the full clone set. An unresolved V gene accounts for under half of the shortfall where checked; the remainder is of unknown origin. V, J and clone size were drawn from that table, and D and trimming were deduced from the DNA. The sample table records more than 300,000 clones; 80% to 90% of these occur just once. The ten largest clones take up 1.2% of the sample.

The receptor's source is a woman in her forties or fifties with acute or convalescent COVID-19. This sequence uses TRBV2 and TRBJ1-1, and 8 bases in between align with TRBD1. The sample taken for sequencing was peripheral blood. The CDR3 protein sequence reads: CASSGGQGGNTEAFF. Read as DNA, the sequence is TGTGCCAGCAGCGGCGGACAGGGAGGGAACACTGAAGCTTTCTTT.